This TCR beta chain appears in the sequencing data of a study of blood T cell repertoires in COVID-19. The wider study: COVID-19 samples from acute and convalescent phases originated in the United States, Italy and Spain. PBMCs, B-cell-depleted T cells, or T cells provided the cDNA or gDNA that made up the material.

Per the authors' pipeline: It was from reference gene primer amplification that nucleated cell counts were estimated. Profiling relied on immunoSEQ multiplex PCR, and the TCRdb table lists in-frame clones only, not all of them. Clonal size and the V and J genes are those of that table, whereas D and trimming came from the DNA. The sample carries 200,000 to 250,000 clones, around 90% recorded once. V was pared by 8 bases and J by 0 bases, with 1 base of the junction left unmatched. Germline V gives CDR1 ENHRY, CDR2 SYGVKD. The CDR3 contains 13 residues. The sequencing sample was made of peripheral blood. The chain combines TRBV10-3 with TRBJ2-3, with 8 nucleotides matching TRBD1. The receptor comes from a man aged 30 to 45 with acute or convalescent COVID-19. The CDR3 DNA reads TGTGCCATCGGACAGGGCAGCACAGATACGCAGTATTTT. This gives the protein CAIGQGSTDTQYF.